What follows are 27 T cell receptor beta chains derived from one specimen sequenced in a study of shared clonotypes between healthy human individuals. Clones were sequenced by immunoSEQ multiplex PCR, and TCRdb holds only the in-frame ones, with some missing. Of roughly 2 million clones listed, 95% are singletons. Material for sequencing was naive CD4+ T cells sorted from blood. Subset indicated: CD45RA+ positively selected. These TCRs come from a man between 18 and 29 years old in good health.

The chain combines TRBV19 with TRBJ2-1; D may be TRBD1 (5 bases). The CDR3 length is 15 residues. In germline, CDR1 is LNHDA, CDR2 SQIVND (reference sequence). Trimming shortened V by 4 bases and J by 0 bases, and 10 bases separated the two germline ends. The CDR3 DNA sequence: TGTGCCAGTAGTAAACAGGAGAGCTCCTACAATGAGCAGTTCTTC. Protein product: CASSKQESSYNEQFF. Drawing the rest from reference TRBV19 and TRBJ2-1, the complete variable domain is DGGITQSPKYLFRKEGQNVTLSCEQNLNHDAMYWYRQDPGQGLRLIYYSQIVNDFQKGDIAEGYSVSREKKESFPLTVTSAQKNPTAFYLCASSKQESSYNEQFFGPGTRLTVL.

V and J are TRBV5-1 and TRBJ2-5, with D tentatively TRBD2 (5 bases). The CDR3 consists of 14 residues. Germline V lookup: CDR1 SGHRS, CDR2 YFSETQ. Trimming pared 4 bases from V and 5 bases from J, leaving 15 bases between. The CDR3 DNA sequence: TGCGCCAGCAGCCTATCTAGCAGTTCGGAGACCCAGTACTTC. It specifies CASSLSSSSETQYF. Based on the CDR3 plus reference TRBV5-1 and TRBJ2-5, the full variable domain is KAGVTQTPRYLIKTRGQQVTLSCSPISGHRSVSWYQQTPGQGLQFLFEYFSETQRNKGNFPGRFSGRQFSNSRSEMNVSTLELGDSALYLCASSLSSSSETQYFGPGTRLLVL.

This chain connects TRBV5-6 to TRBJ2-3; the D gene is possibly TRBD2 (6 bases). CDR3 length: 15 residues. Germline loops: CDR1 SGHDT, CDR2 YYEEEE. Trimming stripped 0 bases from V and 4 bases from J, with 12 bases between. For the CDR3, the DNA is TGTGCCAGCAGCTTGGAAGGGAGGTTGGCAGATACGCAGTATTTT. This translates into CASSLEGRLADTQYF. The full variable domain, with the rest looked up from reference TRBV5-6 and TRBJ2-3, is DAGVTQSPTHLIKTRGQQVTLRCSPKSGHDTVSWYQQALGQGPQFIFQYYEEEERQRGNFPDRFSGHQFPNYSSELNVNALLLGDSALYLCASSLEGRLADTQYFGPGTRLTVL.

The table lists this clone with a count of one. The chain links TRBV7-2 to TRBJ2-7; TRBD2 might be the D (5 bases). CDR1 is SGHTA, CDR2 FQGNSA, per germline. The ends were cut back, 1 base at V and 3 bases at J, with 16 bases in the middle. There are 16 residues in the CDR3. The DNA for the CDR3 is TGTGCCAGCAGCTTAGGTCGGGCGGGTTTAAACTACGAGCAGTACTTC. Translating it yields CASSLGRAGLNYEQYF.

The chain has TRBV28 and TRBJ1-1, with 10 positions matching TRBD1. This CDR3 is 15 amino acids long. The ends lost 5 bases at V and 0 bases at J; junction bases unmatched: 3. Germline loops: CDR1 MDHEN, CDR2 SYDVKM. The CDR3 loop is CASSRTGGMNTEAFF. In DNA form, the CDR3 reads TGTGCCAGCAGTCGGACAGGGGGAATGAACACTGAAGCTTTCTTT.

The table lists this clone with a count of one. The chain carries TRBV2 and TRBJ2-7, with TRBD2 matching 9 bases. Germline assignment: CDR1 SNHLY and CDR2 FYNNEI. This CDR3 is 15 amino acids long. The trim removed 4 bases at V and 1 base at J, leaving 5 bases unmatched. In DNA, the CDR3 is TGTGCCAGCAGTGGGTTCCTAGCGGGATCCTACGAGCAGTACTTC. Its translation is CASSGFLAGSYEQYF.

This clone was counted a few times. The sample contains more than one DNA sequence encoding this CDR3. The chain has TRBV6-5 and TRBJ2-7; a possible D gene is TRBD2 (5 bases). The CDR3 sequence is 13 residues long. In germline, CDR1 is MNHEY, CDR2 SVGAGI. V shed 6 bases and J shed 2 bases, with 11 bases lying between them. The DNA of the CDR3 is TGTGCCAGCAGCTTTCCGGGGACCTACGAGCAGTACTTC. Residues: CASSFPGTYEQYF.

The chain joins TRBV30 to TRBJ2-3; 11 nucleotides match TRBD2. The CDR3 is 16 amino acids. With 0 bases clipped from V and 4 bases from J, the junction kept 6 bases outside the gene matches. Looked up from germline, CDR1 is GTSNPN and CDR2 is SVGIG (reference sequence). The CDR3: CAWSVGLAGGSDTQYF. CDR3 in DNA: TGTGCCTGGAGTGTAGGGCTAGCGGGGGGATCAGATACGCAGTATTTT.

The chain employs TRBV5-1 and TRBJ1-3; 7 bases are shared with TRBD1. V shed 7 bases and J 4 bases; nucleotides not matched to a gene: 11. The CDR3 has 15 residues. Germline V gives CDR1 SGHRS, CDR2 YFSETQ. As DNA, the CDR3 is TGCGCCAGCCGCCGGGAAGGGACAGCGGGAAACACCATATATTTT. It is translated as CASRREGTAGNTIYF.

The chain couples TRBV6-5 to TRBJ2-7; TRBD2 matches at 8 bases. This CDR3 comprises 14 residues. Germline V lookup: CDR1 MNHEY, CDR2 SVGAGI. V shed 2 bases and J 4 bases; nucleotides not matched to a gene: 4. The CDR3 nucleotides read TGTGCCAGCAGTTACGGACTAGCTAGGTACGAGCAGTACTTC. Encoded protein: CASSYGLARYEQYF.

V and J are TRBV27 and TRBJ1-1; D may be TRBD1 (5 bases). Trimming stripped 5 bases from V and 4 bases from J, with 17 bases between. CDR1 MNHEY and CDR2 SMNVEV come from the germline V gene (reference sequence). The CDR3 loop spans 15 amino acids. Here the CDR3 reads CASSPLGRWGTEAFF. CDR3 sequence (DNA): TGTGCCAGCAGTCCCCTGGGGCGCTGGGGCACTGAAGCTTTCTTT.

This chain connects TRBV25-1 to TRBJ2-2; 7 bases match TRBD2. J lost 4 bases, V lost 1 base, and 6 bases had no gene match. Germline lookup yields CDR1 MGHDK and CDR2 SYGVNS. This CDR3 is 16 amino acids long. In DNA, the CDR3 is TGTGCCAGCAGTGAATGGGAGGGTGCGGCCACCGGGGAGCTGTTTTTT. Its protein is CASSEWEGAATGELFF.

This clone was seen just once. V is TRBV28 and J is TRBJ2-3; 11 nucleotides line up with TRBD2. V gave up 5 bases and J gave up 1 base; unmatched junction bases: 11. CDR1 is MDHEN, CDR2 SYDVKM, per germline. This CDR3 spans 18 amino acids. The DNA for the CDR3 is TGTGCCAGCAGTGTCCCCGGGCTAGCGGGGGGAGGCACAGATACGCAGTATTTT. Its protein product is CASSVPGLAGGGTDTQYF.

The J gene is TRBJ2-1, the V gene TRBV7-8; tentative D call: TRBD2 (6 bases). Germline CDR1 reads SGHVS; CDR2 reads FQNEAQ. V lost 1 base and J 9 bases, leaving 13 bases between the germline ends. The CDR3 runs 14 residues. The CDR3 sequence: CASSLEWGRSEQFF. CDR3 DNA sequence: TGTGCCAGCAGCTTAGAGTGGGGGAGGAGTGAGCAGTTCTTC. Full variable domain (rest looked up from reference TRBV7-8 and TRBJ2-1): GAGVSQSPRYKVAKRGQDVALRCDPISGHVSLFWYQQALGQGPEFLTYFQNEAQLDKSGLPSDRFFAERPEGSVSTLKIQRTQQEDSAVYLCASSLEWGRSEQFFGPGTRLTVL.

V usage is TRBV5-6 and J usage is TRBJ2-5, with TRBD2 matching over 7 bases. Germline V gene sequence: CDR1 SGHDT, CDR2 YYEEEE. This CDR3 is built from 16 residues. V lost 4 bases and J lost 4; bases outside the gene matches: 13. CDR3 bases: TGTGCCAGCAGCCCTCTGGGGGGAGGGAGCCCAGAGACCCAGTACTTC. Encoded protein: CASSPLGGGSPETQYF. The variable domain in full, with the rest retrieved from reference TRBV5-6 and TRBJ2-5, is DAGVTQSPTHLIKTRGQQVTLRCSPKSGHDTVSWYQQALGQGPQFIFQYYEEEERQRGNFPDRFSGHQFPNYSSELNVNALLLGDSALYLCASSPLGGGSPETQYFGPGTRLLVL.

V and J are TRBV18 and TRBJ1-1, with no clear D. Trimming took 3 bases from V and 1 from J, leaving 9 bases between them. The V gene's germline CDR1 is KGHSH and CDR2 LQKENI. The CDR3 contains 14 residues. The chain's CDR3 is CASSPKRANTEAFF. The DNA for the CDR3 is TGTGCCAGCTCACCCAAACGGGCGAACACTGAAGCTTTCTTT.

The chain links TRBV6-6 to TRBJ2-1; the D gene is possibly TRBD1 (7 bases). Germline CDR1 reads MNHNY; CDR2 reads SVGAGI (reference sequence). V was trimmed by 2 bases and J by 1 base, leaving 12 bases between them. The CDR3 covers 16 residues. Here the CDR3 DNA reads TGTGCCAGCAGTTACAGGCAGGGGGGATCCTACAATGAGCAGTTCTTC. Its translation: CASSYRQGGSYNEQFF.

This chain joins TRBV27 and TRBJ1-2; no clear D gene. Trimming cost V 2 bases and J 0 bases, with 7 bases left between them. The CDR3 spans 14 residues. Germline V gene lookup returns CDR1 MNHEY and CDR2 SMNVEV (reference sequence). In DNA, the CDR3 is TGTGCCAGCAGTTTAAAGGGCCCTAACTATGGCTACACCTTC. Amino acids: CASSLKGPNYGYTF.

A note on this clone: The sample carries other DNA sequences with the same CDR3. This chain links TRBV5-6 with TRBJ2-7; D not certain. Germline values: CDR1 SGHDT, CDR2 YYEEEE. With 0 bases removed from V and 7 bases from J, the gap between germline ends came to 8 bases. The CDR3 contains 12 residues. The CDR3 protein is CASSLDLGEQYF. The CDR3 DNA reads TGTGCCAGCAGCTTGGATTTGGGGGAGCAGTACTTC.

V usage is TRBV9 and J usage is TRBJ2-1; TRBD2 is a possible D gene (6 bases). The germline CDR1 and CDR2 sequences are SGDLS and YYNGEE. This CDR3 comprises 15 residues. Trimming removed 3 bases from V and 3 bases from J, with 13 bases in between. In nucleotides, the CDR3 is TGTGCCAGCAGCGCGAGGGAGGTCTTCTACAATGAGCAGTTCTTC. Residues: CASSAREVFYNEQFF.

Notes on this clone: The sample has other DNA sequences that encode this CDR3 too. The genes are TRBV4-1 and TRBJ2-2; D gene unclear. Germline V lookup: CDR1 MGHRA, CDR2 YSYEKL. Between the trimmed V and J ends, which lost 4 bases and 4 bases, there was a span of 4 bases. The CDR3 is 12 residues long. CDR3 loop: CASSLSTGELFF. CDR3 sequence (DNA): TGCGCCAGCAGCCTATCCACCGGGGAGCTGTTTTTT.

The chain's CDR3 is CASTQPGLAGGQNNEQFF. As DNA, the CDR3 is TGTGCCAGCACCCAACCGGGACTAGCGGGGGGGCAGAACAATGAGCAGTTCTTC. This chain joins TRBV21-1 and TRBJ2-1; the table assigns TRBD2, which was not confirmed against the DNA. TRBV21-1 is a pseudogene. The CDR3 is 18 amino acids.

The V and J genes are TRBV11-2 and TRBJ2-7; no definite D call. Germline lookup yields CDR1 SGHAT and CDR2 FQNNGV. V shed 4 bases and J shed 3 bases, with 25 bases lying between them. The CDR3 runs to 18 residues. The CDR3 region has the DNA TGTGCCAGCAGCTCCATAGCCTTCATGGCCCGCTCCTTCTACGAGCAGTACTTC. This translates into CASSSIAFMARSFYEQYF.

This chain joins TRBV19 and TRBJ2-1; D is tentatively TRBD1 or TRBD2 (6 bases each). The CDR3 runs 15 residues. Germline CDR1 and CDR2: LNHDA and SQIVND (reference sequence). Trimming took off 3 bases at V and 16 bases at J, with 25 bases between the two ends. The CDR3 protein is CASSMFGGQPSTLFF. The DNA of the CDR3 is TGTGCCAGTAGTATGTTCGGGGGCCAGCCCTCGACCCTTTTCTTC.

The DNA of the CDR3 is TGTGCCAGCAGTGAGGTAGATCGGTCTGGAAACACCATATATTTT. Amino acids: CASSEVDRSGNTIYF. The chain joins TRBV2 to TRBJ1-3; D unclear. The V end lost 3 bases, the J end lost 1 base, and 10 bases lay between the germline ends. Germline assignment: CDR1 SNHLY and CDR2 FYNNEI. The CDR3 sequence is 15 residues long.

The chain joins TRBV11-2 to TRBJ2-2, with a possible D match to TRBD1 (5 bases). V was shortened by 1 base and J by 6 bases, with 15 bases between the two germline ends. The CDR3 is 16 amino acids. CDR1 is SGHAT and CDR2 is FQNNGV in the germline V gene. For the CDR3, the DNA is TGTGCCAGCAGCTTAGTCCAAGGGGCATCGGCCGGGGAGCTGTTTTTT. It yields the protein CASSLVQGASAGELFF.

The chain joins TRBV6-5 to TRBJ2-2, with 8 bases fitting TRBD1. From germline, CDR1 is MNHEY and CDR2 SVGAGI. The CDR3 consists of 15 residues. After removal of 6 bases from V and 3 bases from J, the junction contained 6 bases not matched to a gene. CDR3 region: CASRKTGADTGELFF. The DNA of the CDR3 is TGTGCCAGCAGGAAGACAGGGGCTGACACCGGGGAGCTGTTTTTT.